The rows below give T cell receptor beta chains drawn from one sample of a study of CD8 T cells in ankylosing spondylitis. TCRdb reprocessed the 5' RACE reads via MiXCR and lists one record per CDR3 protein. The data hold about 210,000 distinct CDR3 sequences, with about 6.7% observed a single time. Input material: blood, either unsorted or a sorted T cell fraction (not recorded which). The receptors were sampled from a male donor with ankylosing spondylitis. Each CDR3 is given with its conserved first and last residue. The D gene is left open where the match is weak. Size is omitted from some rows. Given values are once, few, many or a class for expanded clones.

V	D	size	J	CDR3	DNA
TRBV7-9	.	many	TRBJ2-3	CASSRDWTDTQYF	TGTGCCAGCAGCCGTGATTGGACAGATACGCAGTATTTT
TRBV9	.	once	TRBJ2-7	CASSVESVPYEQYF	TGTGCCAGCAGCGTAGAGTCGGTACCCTACGAGCAGTACTTC
TRBV28	TRBD2	.	TRBJ2-5	CASSLRGGGETQYF	TGTGCCAGCAGTTTACGTGGGGGAGGGGAGACCCAGTACTTC
TRBV7-9	.	few	TRBJ1-2	CAIEGGGYTF	TGTGCCATCGAAGGGGGTGGCTACACCTTC
TRBV5-6	.	many	TRBJ2-7	CASSTDSEFTYEQYF	TGTGCCAGCAGCACCGATTCAGAGTTTACCTACGAGCAGTACTTC
TRBV6-2/TRBV6-3	TRBD1	many	TRBJ1-1	CASSNRGYTEAFF	TGTGCCAGCAGTAACAGGGGTTACACTGAAGCTTTCTTT
TRBV7-9	TRBD1	.	TRBJ2-7	CASSLAGTGEQYF	TGTGCCAGCAGCTTGGCCGGGACAGGGGAGCAGTACTTC
TRBV10-3	.	many	TRBJ1-1	CAISESAPNTEAFF	TGTGCCATCAGTGAGTCGGCCCCGAACACTGAAGCTTTCTTT
TRBV2	.	many	TRBJ2-1	CASNGYNEQFF	TGTGCCAGCAACGGCTACAATGAGCAGTTCTTC
TRBV20-1	.	many	TRBJ1-2	CSARDRANYGYTF	TGCAGTGCTAGAGATCGAGCGAACTATGGCTACACCTTC
TRBV12-3/TRBV12-4	.	many	TRBJ2-1	CASSLGATGNEQFF	TGTGCCAGCAGTTTAGGGGCGACTGGTAATGAGCAGTTCTTC
TRBV20-1	.	many	TRBJ2-7	CSARAFEEAYEQYF	TGCAGTGCTAGAGCATTCGAGGAGGCCTACGAGCAGTACTTC
TRBV7-9	.	many	TRBJ2-4	CASSFSGAGANIQYF	TGTGCCAGCAGCTTTTCGGGGGCGGGGGCAAACATTCAGTACTTC
TRBV5-1	.	.	TRBJ2-2	CASSSMQGGTGELFF	TGCGCCAGCAGCTCCATGCAGGGGGGCACCGGGGAGCTGTTTTTT
TRBV19	.	.	TRBJ1-4	CASTPGLLNEKLFF	TGTGCCAGTACTCCGGGACTGCTGAATGAAAAACTGTTTTTT
TRBV4-1	TRBD2	many	TRBJ2-3	CASSQGTSGMRTDTQYF	TGCGCCAGCAGCCAGGGGACTAGCGGGATGCGTACGGATACGCAGTATTTT
TRBV23-1	.	many	TRBJ2-1	CASSQGQFF	TGCGCCAGCAGTCAAGGGCAGTTCTTC
TRBV7-9	.	many	TRBJ2-1	CASSLPGEYYNEQFF	TGTGCCAGCAGTCTCCCGGGGGAGTATTACAATGAGCAGTTCTTC
TRBV4-2	.	many	TRBJ1-5	CASSQVSGTYSNQPQHF	TGTGCCAGCAGCCAAGTATCAGGGACTTATAGCAATCAGCCCCAGCATTTT
TRBV7-2	TRBD2	few	TRBJ2-3	CASRDSGRGKDTQYF	TGTGCCAGCAGAGACAGCGGGAGGGGAAAAGATACGCAGTATTTT
TRBV27	.	many	TRBJ2-7	CASSLSQKGYEQYF	TGTGCCAGCAGTTTATCCCAAAAAGGCTACGAGCAGTACTTC
TRBV19	.	.	TRBJ2-7	CASSMVGSSYEQYF	TGTGCCAGTAGTATGGTGGGGAGCTCCTACGAGCAGTACTTC
TRBV7-9	.	.	TRBJ2-7	CASSLGGAFYYEQYF	TGTGCCAGCAGCTTAGGCGGTGCGTTCTATTACGAGCAGTACTTC
TRBV27	.	.	TRBJ1-5	CASSLEGSQPQHF	TGTGCCAGCAGTCTCGAGGGGAGTCAGCCCCAGCATTTT
TRBV6-2/TRBV6-3	.	many	TRBJ2-2	CASSPGEAGELFF	TGTGCCAGCAGTCCAGGGGAGGCCGGGGAGCTGTTTTTT
TRBV5-1	TRBD1	few	TRBJ2-2	CASSLSGTENTGELFF	TGCGCCAGCAGCCTATCCGGGACAGAGAACACCGGGGAGCTGTTTTTT
TRBV7-9	.	many	TRBJ2-5	CASSLVFGGQETQYF	TGTGCCAGCAGCTTGGTTTTTGGCGGCCAAGAGACCCAGTACTTC
TRBV4-1	.	many	TRBJ1-5	CASSQDWALNQPQHF	TGCGCCAGCAGCCAAGACTGGGCTCTCAATCAGCCCCAGCATTTT
TRBV12-3/TRBV12-4	TRBD2	many	TRBJ2-1	CASSRIEIAGGPTNEQFF	TGTGCCAGCAGTCGAATCGAAATAGCGGGGGGGCCTACAAATGAGCAGTTCTTC
TRBV5-1	.	many	TRBJ2-1	CASSWAGVGLNEQFF	TGCGCCAGCAGCTGGGCCGGGGTGGGCCTCAATGAGCAGTTCTTC
TRBV20-1	TRBD2	.	TRBJ2-1	CSASGGRANEQFF	TGCAGTGCTAGTGGCGGGAGGGCTAATGAGCAGTTCTTC
TRBV9	TRBD2	few	TRBJ2-1	CASSPWTSVYNEQFF	TGTGCCAGCAGCCCCTGGACTAGCGTGTACAATGAGCAGTTCTTC
TRBV9	.	many	TRBJ2-3	CASSVGGPDTQYF	TGTGCCAGCAGCGTAGGGGGCCCAGATACGCAGTATTTT
TRBV5-1	.	many	TRBJ2-3	CASSLDIQLRTDTQYF	TGCGCCAGCAGCTTGGACATTCAGCTTCGCACAGATACGCAGTATTTT
TRBV12-3/TRBV12-4	.	many	TRBJ2-5	CASTETRGATQYF	TGTGCCAGCACGGAGACTAGGGGAGCGACCCAGTACTTC
TRBV7-2	.	many	TRBJ2-7	CASSPMNHPNYEQYF	TGTGCCAGCAGCCCCATGAATCATCCGAACTACGAGCAGTACTTC
TRBV3-1	.	many	TRBJ2-1	CASSQVETETNEQFF	TGTGCCAGCAGCCAAGTAGAGACAGAAACAAATGAGCAGTTCTTC
TRBV6-1	.	.	TRBJ1-5	CATRQEKGSNQPQHF	TGTGCCACCCGACAGGAGAAGGGATCCAATCAGCCCCAGCATTTT
TRBV4-3	TRBD1	.	TRBJ1-4	CASSQDPGGQKEKLFF	TGCGCCAGCAGCCAGGACCCAGGGGGCCAAAAGGAAAAACTGTTTTTT
TRBV4-3	.	few	TRBJ2-5	CASSQEGWDDLSRETQYF	TGCGCCAGCAGCCAAGAAGGATGGGATGATCTCTCGAGAGAGACCCAGTACTTC
TRBV7-9	TRBD1	.	TRBJ2-1	CASSPRTGVNEQFF	TGTGCCAGCAGCCCGCGGACAGGGGTCAATGAGCAGTTCTTC